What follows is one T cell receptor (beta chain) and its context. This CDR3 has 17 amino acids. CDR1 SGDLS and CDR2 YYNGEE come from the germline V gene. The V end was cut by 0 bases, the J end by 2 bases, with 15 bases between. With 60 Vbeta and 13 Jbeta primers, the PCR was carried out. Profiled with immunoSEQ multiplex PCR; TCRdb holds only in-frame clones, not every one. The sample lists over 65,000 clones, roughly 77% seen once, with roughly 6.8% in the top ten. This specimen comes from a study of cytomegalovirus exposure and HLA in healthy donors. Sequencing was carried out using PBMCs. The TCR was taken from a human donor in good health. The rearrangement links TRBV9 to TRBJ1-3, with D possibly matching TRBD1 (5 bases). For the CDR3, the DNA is TGTGCCAGCAGCGTAGGGTCTGACGGGGGGACTGGAAACACCATATATTTT. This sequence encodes CASSVGSDGGTGNTIYF.